One and the same sample provided the 6 T cell receptor beta chains below, sequenced in a study of blood T cell repertoires in COVID-19. Generated by immunoSEQ multiplex PCR, the TCRdb table keeps only in-frame clones and is missing some. The sample carries some 61,000 clones, roughly 85% recorded once. Input material: peripheral blood. These receptors were collected from a man between 25 and 39 years old with acute or convalescent COVID-19.

The chain employs TRBV20-1 and TRBJ1-5; 7 nucleotides align to TRBD1. The CDR3 is made up of 15 amino acids. Germline trimming cut 3 bases from V and 3 bases from J; bases unmatched to any gene: 8. Germline values: CDR1 DFQATT, CDR2 SNEGSKA (reference sequence). The CDR3 nucleotides are TGCAGTGCTAGTAGCAGGGGGGCTTCCAATCAGCCCCAGCATTTT. This translates into CSASSRGASNQPQHF.

This clone was found once. The chain employs TRBV28 and TRBJ1-1; no clear D gene. This CDR3 is built from 15 residues. V lost 2 bases to trimming and J lost 1 base, with 11 bases between them. Germline V gene sequence: CDR1 MDHEN, CDR2 SYDVKM. The CDR3 DNA reads as TGTGCCAGCAGTTTACATGGAGCAGAGAACACTGAAGCTTTCTTT. It encodes CASSLHGAENTEAFF.

V is TRBV3-1 (or the pseudogene TRBV3-2) and J is TRBJ2-5; 11 bases fit TRBD2. V was pared by 6 bases and J by 4 bases, with 7 bases of the junction left unmatched. This CDR3 has 15 residues. The germline V gene has CDR1 LGHDT and CDR2 YNNKEL (reference sequence). Here the CDR3 DNA reads TGTGCCAGCAGGGAACGTAGCGGGAGGGTAGAGACCCAGTACTTC. Translation: CASRERSGRVETQYF.

This clone was observed a handful of times. The chain joins TRBV7-3 to TRBJ2-3, with D maybe TRBD1 (6 bases). The CDR3 totals 13 residues. The germline V gene has CDR1 SGHTA and CDR2 FQGTGA. V dropped 5 bases and J dropped 6 bases, with 12 bases sitting between them. CDR3 in DNA: TGTGCCAGCAGCCAACAGGGATGGGATACGCAGTATTTT. Amino acids: CASSQQGWDTQYF. Full variable domain (rest looked up from reference TRBV7-3 and TRBJ2-3): GAGVSQTPSNKVTEKGKYVELRCDPISGHTALYWYRQSLGQGPEFLIYFQGTGAADDSGLPNDRFFAVRPEGSVSTLKIQRTERGDSAVYLCASSQQGWDTQYFGPGTRLTVL.

The rearrangement joins TRBV27 to TRBJ1-1; 8 bases are a match to TRBD1. J was trimmed by 5 bases and V by 5 bases; bases with no gene match: 10. Germline V gives CDR1 MNHEY, CDR2 SMNVEV (reference sequence). The CDR3 totals 15 residues. CDR3 sequence (DNA): TGTGCCAGCAGTAGACAGGGGTATTCGGGGACTGAAGCTTTCTTT. Protein sequence: CASSRQGYSGTEAFF.

This chain uses TRBV10-3 with TRBJ2-1, with D maybe TRBD2 (6 bases). CDR1 and CDR2 (germline): ENHRY, SYGVKD. The CDR3 extends over 14 amino acids. Between the trimmed V and J ends, which lost 3 bases and 6 bases, there was a span of 12 bases. The CDR3 protein is CAISENLATNEQFF. CDR3 DNA: TGTGCCATCAGTGAAAACCTAGCGACCAATGAGCAGTTCTTC.